This record looks at one TCR beta chain sequence and its context. Antigen unknown. The entry originates in a study of shared clonotypes between healthy human individuals. Genomic DNA (from each subset) was split evenly across several immunoSEQ plates. As handled by the study authors: ImmunoSEQ gave junction-only sequences without quality scores, so filtering differed. Clones were sequenced by immunoSEQ multiplex PCR, and TCRdb holds only the in-frame ones, with some missing. The V and J calls and clone size are taken from that table; D and trimming were inferred from the DNA. Of over 1.5 million clones in the sample, 95% to 99% are singletons; the top ten hold about 0.4%. Study-wide points: It was the few donors that limited the genetic and exposure-history diversity represented.

This CDR3 contains 17 residues. CDR1 and CDR2 (germline): SGHAT, FQNNGV. Trimming pared 1 base from V and 0 bases from J, leaving 13 bases between. This TCR came from a man aged 25-45 years in good health. This rearrangement joins TRBV11-2 to TRBJ2-1; no clear D gene. The sequenced sample was naive CD4+ T cells sorted from blood. Stated subset: CD45RA+ positively selected. The CDR3 coding sequence is TGTGCCAGCAGCTTAGCCCCAGCGAGGAGCTCCTACAATGAGCAGTTCTTC. This translates into CASSLAPARSSYNEQFF.